What follows describes a single TCR beta chain. The antigen is not known. These data come from a study of cytomegalovirus exposure and HLA in healthy donors. Overall study findings and caveats: In a later analysis, V- and J-gene trimming of beta chains associated with a DCLRE1C missense variant, replicated independently. V segments that were indistinguishable, TRBV6-2 and TRBV6-3 among them, were omitted from analysis. A reported reduction in N-insertions relative to the roughly 710-donor mean was seen in an Asian-associated ancestry cluster in a later analysis.

Primers: 60 Vbeta forward and 13 Jbeta reverse. Repertoires were generated with immunoSEQ multiplex PCR, while TCRdb's copy carries only in-frame clones and drops some. This table has roughly 200,000 clones, roughly 80% appearing once. Donors sampled were nominally healthy, though unrecorded immune exposures were likely. The CDR3 has 15 residues. This receptor was obtained from a man aged 30-40 years in good health and CMV-seronegative. Input material: PBMCs. This chain links TRBV21-1 with TRBJ1-2; the D call TRBD1 from the table was never checked on the DNA. TRBV21-1 is a known pseudogene. The CDR3: CASSKRTGVSDGYTF. DNA of the CDR3: TGTGCCAGCAGCAAGAGGACAGGGGTATCGGATGGCTACACCTTC.